This T cell receptor (beta chain) comes out of a study of T cell repertoires in cytomegalovirus infection. About the study: Based on public TCR beta signatures, there were indications of CMV infection and of a matching HLA type. Study outcomes and limitations: Ex vivo, HLA-C-restricted CMV-specific TCR beta clonotypes prevailed over the rest of the response.

With regard to this clonotype: What it recognizes is unknown.

The CDR3 spans 13 residues. Germline V gives CDR1 SGDLS, CDR2 YYNGEE. V was trimmed by 0 bases and J by 9 bases, leaving 13 bases between them. TCRdb itself ran the reads through MiXCR, one entry per CDR3 protein. The sample has nearly 700,000 distinct CDR3 sequences, around 30% seen once. The V gene is TRBV9, the J gene TRBJ2-7, with D tentatively TRBD1 or TRBD2 (6 bases each). The source is a human donor in good health (CMV status not recorded). Some clones in this sample may be carry-over from other donors' samples. The sample here was cultured PBMCs, taken from culture after CMV antigen stimulation. This CDR3 reads CASSVEGGGGQYF. The CDR3 DNA is TGTGCCAGCAGCGTAGAAGGAGGGGGAGGGCAGTACTTC.